This T cell receptor beta chain was captured by sequencing in a study of blood T cell repertoires in COVID-19. The V end lost 4 bases, the J end lost 0 bases, and 7 bases lay between the germline ends. CDR1 and CDR2 (germline): MGHDK, SYGVNS. The CDR3 loop spans 14 amino acids. Generated by immunoSEQ multiplex PCR, the TCRdb table keeps only in-frame clones and is missing some. The sample carries around 310,000 clones, over 85% recorded once. Sequencing used PBMCs or T cells enriched from blood (not recorded which). The chain is built from TRBV25-1 and TRBJ2-1; D is unclear. This TCR was recovered from a woman younger than 45 who had recovered from COVID-19. The CDR3 bases are TGTGCCAGCAGTGGAGCCACCTCCTACAATGAGCAGTTCTTC. It translates to CASSGATSYNEQFF.